The clone carrying this T cell receptor beta chain was seen at least ten times. Its antigen is as yet unknown. This entry is derived from a study of human T cells and chemical hapten exposure. Time point given: patch test 2, 6 weeks after DPC sensitization. Treatment denoted: therapeutic diphenylcyclopropenone sensitization with weekly scalp DPC. CDR3 length equals 15 residues. Germline assignment: CDR1 MDHEN and CDR2 SYDVKM. V lost 5 bases and J 3 bases, leaving 15 bases between the germline ends. TCRdb ran MiXCR on the RACE reads and lists one entry per CDR3 protein. Of 73,000 or so distinct CDR3 sequences in the sample, 8.5% were seen once. General study findings and limits: Correlating positively with patch test score were the PT1 expanded TCR counts. No change in TCRs above 1 in 1000 frequency was produced by DPC sensitization.

Here the sequenced sample was whole blood, taken in connection with sensitization to the hapten diphenylcyclopropenone (DPC). V gene TRBV28 combines with J gene TRBJ2-3, with a weak D call TRBD2 (7 bases). This clonotype originated in a woman in her 50s with alopecia areata. Some clones in this sample may be carry-over from other donors' samples. The CDR3 nucleotides read TGTGCCAGCAGTGGGGGGGGGCTTGGGACAGATACGCAGTATTTT. Its translation is CASSGGGLGTDTQYF.